This T cell receptor (beta chain) comes out of a study of blood T cell repertoires in COVID-19. Study context: Specimens from acute and convalescent COVID-19 originated in the United States, Italy and Spain. T cells, B-cell-depleted T cells, or PBMCs supplied cDNA or gDNA.

Germline values: CDR1 SGHAT, CDR2 FQNNGV. This CDR3 has 16 residues. Trimming removed 4 bases at V and 7 bases at J, with 22 bases between. The authors' processing: The assay estimated nucleated cells by amplifying reference gene primers. Assay used: immunoSEQ multiplex PCR; TCRdb lists only in-frame clones, some missing. V and J calls plus clone size are reproduced from that table; the DNA served to infer D and trimming. The table lists some 90,000 clones, approximately 84% of them singletons. Material for sequencing was peripheral blood. This clonotype was sampled from a man aged 55-75 years with acute or convalescent COVID-19. This chain links TRBV11-2 with TRBJ2-5; D possibly corresponds to TRBD2 (6 bases). The CDR3 nucleotides read TGTGCCAGCAGCTCATTATTTGGACTACCCGGAGTGACCCAGTACTTC. Its protein product is CASSSLFGLPGVTQYF.